The rows below give T cell receptor beta chains drawn from one sample of a study of shared clonotypes between healthy human individuals. The repertoire was sequenced with immunoSEQ multiplex PCR; TCRdb's copy has only in-frame clones and lacks some. The table shows some 2.4 million clones, with 80% to 95% occurring only once. Specimen: naive CD4+ T cells from PBMCs. Receptors originate from a man aged 18 to 30 in good health. Some clones in this sample may be carry-over from other donors' samples. Both conserved end residues are part of each CDR3. Fields, in order: clone size, J gene, V gene, D gene, CDR3 protein, CDR3 DNA. A D gene is named only where the DNA matches it firmly. Rows give clone size only sometimes, using once, few, many, or a class for an expanded clone.

clone_size: NA
j_call: TRBJ2-1
v_call: TRBV6-1
d_call: TRBD1
cdr3_aa: CASSWTGRQFF
cdr3_nt: TGTGCCAGCAGTTGGACAGGACGGCAGTTCTTC

clone_size: NA
j_call: TRBJ2-1
v_call: TRBV27
d_call: TRBD2
cdr3_aa: CASRREGRFEQFF
cdr3_nt: TGTGCCAGCAGAAGGGAGGGCCGTTTTGAGCAGTTCTTC

clone_size: NA
j_call: TRBJ1-6
v_call: TRBV7-9
d_call: TRBD1
cdr3_aa: CATRQGYNSPLHF
cdr3_nt: TGTGCCACCAGACAGGGGTATAATTCACCCCTCCACTTT

clone_size: NA
j_call: TRBJ2-5
v_call: TRBV2
d_call: NA
cdr3_aa: CASSEAMPFEETQYF
cdr3_nt: TGTGCCAGCAGTGAAGCAATGCCATTTGAAGAGACCCAGTACTTC

clone_size: few
j_call: TRBJ1-1
v_call: TRBV18
d_call: NA
cdr3_aa: CASSPLNTEAFF
cdr3_nt: TGTGCCAGCTCACCACTAAACACTGAAGCTTTCTTT

clone_size: NA
j_call: TRBJ2-7
v_call: TRBV28
d_call: NA
cdr3_aa: CASSSGGSYEQYF
cdr3_nt: TGTGCCAGCAGTAGCGGCGGCTCCTACGAGCAGTACTTC

clone_size: NA
j_call: TRBJ2-1
v_call: TRBV28
d_call: TRBD2
cdr3_aa: CASSPSGIEQFF
cdr3_nt: TGTGCCAGCAGCCCGAGCGGGATCGAGCAGTTCTTC

clone_size: NA
j_call: TRBJ2-1
v_call: TRBV18
d_call: NA
cdr3_aa: CASSPSRGVLNNEQFF
cdr3_nt: TGTGCCAGCTCACCTTCCAGGGGGGTTCTGAACAATGAGCAGTTCTTC

clone_size: NA
j_call: TRBJ1-3
v_call: TRBV9
d_call: NA
cdr3_aa: CASSVSSGISGNTIYF
cdr3_nt: TGTGCCAGCAGCGTGAGCTCAGGGATCTCTGGAAACACCATATATTTT

clone_size: few
j_call: TRBJ2-5
v_call: TRBV5-1
d_call: NA
cdr3_aa: CASSLGTLRETQYF
cdr3_nt: TGCGCCAGCAGCTTGGGGACCCTCAGGGAGACCCAGTACTTC

clone_size: NA
j_call: TRBJ1-1
v_call: TRBV11-2
d_call: NA
cdr3_aa: CASSWGINTEAFF
cdr3_nt: TGTGCCAGCAGCTGGGGGATAAACACTGAAGCTTTCTTT

clone_size: once
j_call: TRBJ2-1
v_call: TRBV18
d_call: NA
cdr3_aa: CASSQRRVEQFF
cdr3_nt: TGTGCCAGCTCTCAACGGAGGGTTGAGCAGTTCTTC

clone_size: NA
j_call: TRBJ1-5
v_call: TRBV4-2
d_call: NA
cdr3_aa: CASSQDRTRTYQPQHF
cdr3_nt: TGTGCCAGCAGCCAAGATCGTACTCGGACTTATCAGCCCCAGCATTTT

clone_size: NA
j_call: TRBJ1-2
v_call: TRBV6-5
d_call: TRBD1
cdr3_aa: CASRWGQGAGYTF
cdr3_nt: TGTGCCAGCAGATGGGGACAGGGGGCTGGCTACACCTTC

clone_size: NA
j_call: TRBJ1-2
v_call: TRBV10-3
d_call: NA
cdr3_aa: CAISESKGQSSNYGYTF
cdr3_nt: TGTGCCATCAGTGAGTCGAAGGGTCAGAGCTCTAACTATGGCTACACCTTC

clone_size: NA
j_call: TRBJ2-1
v_call: TRBV9
d_call: NA
cdr3_aa: CASSVSPFDEQFF
cdr3_nt: TGTGCCAGCAGCGTGTCCCCCTTCGATGAGCAGTTCTTC

clone_size: once
j_call: TRBJ2-2
v_call: TRBV5-4
d_call: TRBD1
cdr3_aa: CASSWGTVSGELFF
cdr3_nt: TGTGCCAGCAGCTGGGGGACAGTCTCTGGGGAGCTGTTTTTT

clone_size: once
j_call: TRBJ2-7
v_call: TRBV12-5
d_call: NA
cdr3_aa: CASGLDRGSGAYEQYF
cdr3_nt: TGTGCTAGTGGTTTGGATCGGGGGTCCGGGGCCTACGAGCAGTACTTC

clone_size: once
j_call: TRBJ2-7
v_call: TRBV5-1
d_call: NA
cdr3_aa: CASSLEGFVAYEQYF
cdr3_nt: TGCGCCAGCAGCTTGGAGGGGTTTGTAGCCTACGAGCAGTACTTC

clone_size: once
j_call: TRBJ2-5
v_call: TRBV7-7
d_call: NA
cdr3_aa: CASSLGTVGETQYF
cdr3_nt: TGTGCCAGCAGCTTAGGGACAGTCGGAGAGACCCAGTACTTC

clone_size: NA
j_call: TRBJ2-7
v_call: TRBV2
d_call: TRBD1
cdr3_aa: CASSGDRGTYEQYF
cdr3_nt: TGTGCCAGCAGCGGGGACAGGGGGACCTACGAGCAGTACTTC

clone_size: NA
j_call: TRBJ2-7
v_call: TRBV6-5
d_call: NA
cdr3_aa: CASSYSARGGYEQYF
cdr3_nt: TGTGCCAGCAGTTACTCGGCCAGGGGGGGGTACGAGCAGTACTTC

clone_size: NA
j_call: TRBJ2-7
v_call: TRBV29-1
d_call: TRBD2
cdr3_aa: CSVAFPPGRDGEQYF
cdr3_nt: TGCAGCGTTGCTTTTCCGCCCGGGAGGGACGGCGAGCAGTACTTC

clone_size: once
j_call: TRBJ1-5
v_call: TRBV18
d_call: TRBD1
cdr3_aa: CASSPGTGENQPQHF
cdr3_nt: TGTGCCAGCTCCCCGGGGACAGGGGAGAATCAGCCCCAGCATTTT

clone_size: NA
j_call: TRBJ1-2
v_call: TRBV28
d_call: NA
cdr3_aa: CASSNTDRRGYTF
cdr3_nt: TGTGCCAGCAGCAATACCGATCGACGGGGCTACACCTTC

clone_size: NA
j_call: TRBJ2-3
v_call: TRBV18
d_call: NA
cdr3_aa: CASSRGGVTDTQYF
cdr3_nt: TGTGCCAGCTCCCGAGGGGGAGTCACAGATACGCAGTATTTT

clone_size: NA
j_call: TRBJ2-4
v_call: TRBV5-1
d_call: NA
cdr3_aa: CASRGELAKNIQYF
cdr3_nt: TGCGCCAGCAGAGGAGAGTTAGCCAAAAACATTCAGTACTTC

clone_size: NA
j_call: TRBJ2-2
v_call: TRBV7-2
d_call: TRBD2
cdr3_aa: CASSLTGTTYTGELFF
cdr3_nt: TGTGCCAGCAGCCTAACCGGGACTACCTACACCGGGGAGCTGTTTTTT

clone_size: NA
j_call: TRBJ1-2
v_call: TRBV7-2
d_call: NA
cdr3_aa: CASSLRPSSMDYGYTF
cdr3_nt: TGTGCCAGCAGCTTAAGACCCTCCTCGATGGACTATGGCTACACCTTC

clone_size: NA
j_call: TRBJ1-5
v_call: TRBV2
d_call: TRBD1
cdr3_aa: CASTGTASGQPQHF
cdr3_nt: TGTGCCAGCACCGGGACAGCGTCTGGTCAGCCCCAGCATTTT

clone_size: NA
j_call: TRBJ1-1
v_call: TRBV5-1
d_call: NA
cdr3_aa: CASSTSGLGFSEAFF
cdr3_nt: TGCGCCAGCTCAACCAGCGGGTTGGGATTCTCTGAAGCTTTCTTT

clone_size: once
j_call: TRBJ2-6
v_call: TRBV29-1
d_call: NA
cdr3_aa: CSVVGLVETGANVLTF
cdr3_nt: TGCAGCGTTGTAGGTCTGGTGGAGACTGGGGCCAACGTCCTGACTTTC

clone_size: NA
j_call: TRBJ2-5
v_call: TRBV27
d_call: TRBD2
cdr3_aa: CASSSERTSAQETQYF
cdr3_nt: TGTGCCAGCTCCTCAGAGAGGACTAGCGCCCAAGAGACCCAGTACTTC

clone_size: NA
j_call: TRBJ2-5
v_call: TRBV10-1
d_call: NA
cdr3_aa: CASSDRKYQETQYF
cdr3_nt: TGCGCCAGCAGTGATAGGAAATACCAAGAGACCCAGTACTTC

clone_size: NA
j_call: TRBJ1-2
v_call: TRBV2
d_call: NA
cdr3_aa: CASSESGNYGYTF
cdr3_nt: TGTGCCAGCAGTGAGTCAGGAAACTATGGCTACACCTTC

clone_size: few
j_call: TRBJ1-5
v_call: TRBV10-3
d_call: NA
cdr3_aa: CAISESDQPQHF
cdr3_nt: TGTGCCATCAGTGAGTCTGATCAGCCCCAGCATTTT

clone_size: NA
j_call: TRBJ2-1
v_call: TRBV5-1
d_call: TRBD2
cdr3_aa: CASSLTSGSYNEQFF
cdr3_nt: TGCGCCAGCAGCTTGACTAGCGGGAGCTACAATGAGCAGTTCTTC

clone_size: NA
j_call: TRBJ2-7
v_call: TRBV28
d_call: NA
cdr3_aa: CASRYSGASYEQYF
cdr3_nt: TGTGCCAGCAGGTACTCCGGGGCGTCCTACGAGCAGTACTTC

clone_size: NA
j_call: TRBJ1-2
v_call: TRBV7-3
d_call: NA
cdr3_aa: CASSLNWDVNYGYTF
cdr3_nt: TGTGCCAGCAGCTTAAATTGGGATGTCAACTATGGCTACACCTTC

clone_size: NA
j_call: TRBJ2-5
v_call: TRBV5-4
d_call: NA
cdr3_aa: CASSTRWGGGETQYF
cdr3_nt: TGTGCCAGCAGCACGCGGTGGGGAGGGGGTGAGACCCAGTACTTC

clone_size: few
j_call: TRBJ2-7
v_call: TRBV7-9
d_call: TRBD2
cdr3_aa: CASTRSGRAHEQYF
cdr3_nt: TGTGCCAGCACCCGCTCCGGGAGGGCCCACGAGCAGTACTTC

clone_size: NA
j_call: TRBJ2-3
v_call: TRBV7-3
d_call: TRBD2
cdr3_aa: CASSPLGLGRDTQYF
cdr3_nt: TGTGCCAGCAGCCCATTGGGACTAGGGCGGGATACGCAGTATTTT

clone_size: NA
j_call: TRBJ1-1
v_call: TRBV30
d_call: NA
cdr3_aa: CASNLGPALVTEAFF
cdr3_nt: TGTGCCTCCAATTTGGGCCCAGCCCTTGTCACTGAAGCTTTCTTT